This TCR beta chain was recorded in a study of blood T cell repertoires in COVID-19. Study summary: The samples span acute and convalescent COVID-19 from the United States, Italy and Spain. Sources were T cells, B-cell-depleted T cells, or PBMCs; the material itself was cDNA or gDNA.

Original handling: Amplified reference gene primers provided the basis for estimating nucleated cell counts. Sequencing used immunoSEQ multiplex PCR; TCRdb keeps in-frame clones, though not all of them. V and J calls and clone size follow that table, whereas D and trimming were derived from the DNA. The table lists roughly 460,000 clones, around nine tenths of them singletons. The CDR3 covers 15 residues. The ends were cut back, 3 bases at V and 4 bases at J, with 16 bases in the middle. CDR1 SGHNT and CDR2 YYREEE come from the germline V gene (reference sequence). The Seattle site enrolled patients during active infection and followed them longitudinally.

This TCR came from a man younger than 35 with COVID-19, enrolled during active disease. Sequences were obtained from peripheral blood. The chain combines TRBV5-4 with TRBJ2-5, with D hard to call. As DNA, the CDR3 is TGTGCCAGCAGCTGGCTGACTGAGGCACTAGAGACCCAGTACTTC. Translated, it gives CASSWLTEALETQYF.